The source of this TCR beta chain is a study of blood T cells in healthy people across ages. Study-level points and caveats: Those diversity estimates obtained from one million T cells were thought to be underestimates. Donors of long life had a larger count of naive CD4+ cells and greater diversity than aged donors.

Each donor's blood draw was roughly 9.5 milliliters of peripheral blood. This clonotype appeared a few times. Its antigen is not identified. It was with a sample-barcoded 5' primer and a J-beta primer mix that a second PCR of roughly 7 to 11 cycles was run. Every molecule of cDNA carried a tag from a template-switch adaptor with 12 random nucleotides. TCRdb independently ran MiXCR on the 5' RACE reads; one entry per CDR3 protein. The sample yields 1,500,000 or so distinct CDR3 sequences, roughly 64% seen once. CDR1 is SNHLY, CDR2 FYNNEI, per germline. V dropped 4 bases and J dropped 2 bases, with 20 bases sitting between them. This CDR3 contains 17 residues.

The sequencing input was blood. This receptor was identified in a man aged 18 to 29 in good health. This chain joins TRBV2 and TRBJ2-5; the D gene is possibly TRBD2 (5 bases). The CDR3 protein is CASSGGLGQLKQETQYF. As DNA, the CDR3 is TGTGCCAGCAGTGGAGGGCTAGGCCAACTAAAGCAAGAGACCCAGTACTTC. Variable domain in full (rest from reference TRBV2 and TRBJ2-5): EPEVTQTPSHQVTQMGQEVILRCVPISNHLYFYWYRQILGQKVEFLVSFYNNEISEKSEIFDDQFSVERPDGSNFTLKIRSTKLEDSAMYFCASSGGLGQLKQETQYFGPGTRLLVL.